The 17 T cell receptor beta chains in this list originate from one sample, sequenced in a study of T cell changes during pregnancy in multiple sclerosis. Method: immunoSEQ multiplex PCR; TCRdb's copy keeps in-frame clones and lacks some. The repertoire holds fewer than 85,000 clones, with about 94% as singletons. The source material was peripheral blood, sampled in the third trimester of pregnancy. The receptors were sampled from a female donor with multiple sclerosis, enrolled in a pregnancy study.

This chain links TRBV10-2 with TRBJ1-6; 9 bases align to TRBD1. V lost 6 bases and J lost 10; bases outside the gene matches: 7. This CDR3 spans 14 amino acids. The germline gives CDR1 WSHSY, CDR2 SAAADI. DNA of the CDR3: TGCGCCAGCAGCGCGGGACAGGGAGGGTCACCCCTCCACTTT. As protein: CASSAGQGGSPLHF.

The chain carries TRBV19 and TRBJ1-4, with a tentative D call TRBD1 (5 bases). Germline CDR1 is LNHDA and CDR2 is SQIVND (reference sequence). CDR3 length: 14 residues. V gave up 8 bases and J gave up 7 bases, with 17 bases separating them. The CDR3 protein is CASAKPGWAEKLFF. DNA of the CDR3: TGTGCCAGTGCAAAGCCAGGGTGGGCTGAAAAACTGTTTTTT.

This chain connects TRBV11-1 to TRBJ1-1, with D tentatively TRBD1 (6 bases). CDR3 length: 13 residues. The V end was cut by 3 bases, the J end by 11 bases, with 16 bases between. In germline, CDR1 is SGHAT, CDR2 FQDESV (reference sequence). CDR3 sequence (DNA): TGTGCCAGCAGCTTTGGGGGTGGACAGTTGGCTTTCTTT. Its translation is CASSFGGGQLAFF.

The chain employs TRBV20-1 and TRBJ2-3; unclear D gene. Germline V gives CDR1 DFQATT, CDR2 SNEGSKA (reference sequence). This CDR3 is built from 11 residues. V was pared by 5 bases and J by 2 bases, with 5 bases between. The CDR3 is CSARITDTQYF. The DNA of the CDR3 is TGCAGTGCTCGTATCACAGATACGCAGTATTTT.

This chain connects TRBV6-1 to TRBJ2-7; 9 nucleotides align to TRBD1. The length of the CDR3 is 15 residues. The J segment lost 5 bases and the V segment lost 1 base, leaving 6 bases of the junction unmatched. Germline V lookup: CDR1 MNHNS, CDR2 SASEGT. CDR3 region: CASSEVGGTGNEQYF. CDR3 DNA: TGTGCCAGCAGTGAAGTAGGGGGGACAGGGAACGAGCAGTACTTC.

This chain connects TRBV6-5 to TRBJ1-2; D is uncertain. Germline CDR1 is MNHEY and CDR2 is SVGAGI. CDR3 length equals 13 residues. The ends were cut back, 3 bases at V and 4 bases at J, with 9 bases in the middle. The CDR3 sequence is CASSYGQSYGYTF. The CDR3 DNA sequence: TGTGCCAGCAGTTATGGTCAGTCCTATGGCTACACCTTC.

The DNA for the CDR3 is TGTGCCAGCAGTTTAGACAGGGGGCTGGGAGAGACCCAGTACTTC. Translated: CASSLDRGLGETQYF. The gene calls are TRBV27 and TRBJ2-5, with TRBD1 matching over 10 bases. The CDR3 totals 15 residues. The trim removed 2 bases at V and 4 bases at J, leaving 4 bases unmatched. CDR1 MNHEY and CDR2 SMNVEV come from the germline V gene (reference sequence).

The chain couples TRBV6-5 to TRBJ2-5, with 10 bases fitting TRBD1. The length of the CDR3 is 13 residues. Germline CDR1 is MNHEY and CDR2 is SVGAGI. V was pared by 6 bases and J by 3 bases, with 1 base of the junction left unmatched. For the CDR3, the DNA is TGTGCCAGCAGGGGGACAGGGGAAGAGACCCAGTACTTC. Its protein product is CASRGTGEETQYF.

The chain carries TRBV7-9 and TRBJ1-1; D is uncertain. CDR3 length: 17 amino acids. Trimming took 3 bases from V and 1 from J, leaving 18 bases between them. Germline assignment: CDR1 SEHNR and CDR2 FQNEAQ (reference sequence). The CDR3 DNA sequence: TGTGCCAGCAGCTTCTCGGCCTTGACACTGCCGAACACTGAAGCTTTCTTT. This sequence encodes CASSFSALTLPNTEAFF.

The V call is TRBV6-1, the J call TRBJ1-2, with 8 nucleotides matching TRBD1. The CDR3 runs to 15 residues. With 6 bases clipped from V and 0 bases from J, the junction kept 6 bases outside the gene matches. Germline loops: CDR1 MNHNS, CDR2 SASEGT. The CDR3 coding sequence is TGTGCCAGCAGGACGGACAGGGACGCTAACTATGGCTACACCTTC. Translated, it gives CASRTDRDANYGYTF.

The chain carries TRBV10-2 and TRBJ1-2; D is unclear. CDR3 size: 14 residues. V was clipped by 1 base and J by 4 bases, with 10 bases between them. CDR1 is WSHSY, CDR2 SAAADI, per germline. The CDR3 loop reads CASSEFVGFYGYTF. CDR3 DNA: TGCGCCAGCAGTGAGTTTGTGGGCTTCTATGGCTACACCTTC.

The chain employs TRBV2 and TRBJ1-6; D gene unclear. Germline V gene lookup returns CDR1 SNHLY and CDR2 FYNNEI. The CDR3 sequence is 16 residues long. The V gene lost 4 bases and the J gene lost 8 bases, with 18 bases spanning the gap. For the CDR3, the DNA is TGTGCCAGCAGTGCCCGACTCGGAGACTCGGATTCACCCCTCCACTTT. It is translated as CASSARLGDSDSPLHF.

This chain links TRBV9 with TRBJ2-2, with TRBD1 matching 7 bases. The germline V gene has CDR1 SGDLS and CDR2 YYNGEE. CDR3 size: 14 residues. Trimming took 4 bases from V and 7 from J; bases not matched to a gene: 7. The CDR3, as DNA: TGTGCCAGCAGCTTTCGACAGGGTAACGGGGAGCTGTTTTTT. Translation: CASSFRQGNGELFF.

The chain recombines TRBV19 with TRBJ2-3, with 9 bases lining up with TRBD1. J gave up 4 bases and V 6 bases, and 8 bases lay outside the gene matches. The CDR3 contains 15 residues. Germline V gene lookup returns CDR1 LNHDA and CDR2 SQIVND (reference sequence). The CDR3 DNA sequence: TGTGCCAGTAGAGTGGGGGACAGGGTGTCAGATACGCAGTATTTT. Its protein is CASRVGDRVSDTQYF. The full variable domain, completed using reference TRBV19 and TRBJ2-3, is DGGITQSPKYLFRKEGQNVTLSCEQNLNHDAMYWYRQDPGQGLRLIYYSQIVNDFQKGDIAEGYSVSREKKESFPLTVTSAQKNPTAFYLCASRVGDRVSDTQYFGPGTRLTVL.

V and J are TRBV6-4 and TRBJ1-1; TRBD1 matches at 8 bases. This CDR3 has 16 residues. The junction had 14 bases not matched to a gene; V was cut back by 7 bases and J by 4 bases. Germline loops: CDR1 MRHNA, CDR2 SNTAGT. The CDR3 spells CASKPEPTGGGTEAFF. CDR3 DNA sequence: TGTGCCAGCAAGCCTGAACCTACAGGGGGGGGCACTGAAGCTTTCTTT.

The rearrangement joins TRBV13 to TRBJ2-3; 7 positions match TRBD2. This CDR3 spans 17 amino acids. The trim removed 5 bases at V and 2 bases at J, leaving 13 bases unmatched. Germline V gives CDR1 PRHDT, CDR2 FYEKMQ (reference sequence). CDR3 protein: CASSPGALADFTDTQYF. CDR3 nucleotides: TGTGCCAGCAGCCCAGGCGCCCTAGCGGATTTCACAGATACGCAGTATTTT. Based on the CDR3 plus reference TRBV13 and TRBJ2-3, the full variable domain is AAGVIQSPRHLIKEKRETATLKCYPIPRHDTVYWYQQGPGQDPQFLISFYEKMQSDKGSIPDRFSAQQFSDYHSELNMSSLELGDSALYFCASSPGALADFTDTQYFGPGTRLTVL.

This chain uses TRBV4-1 with TRBJ2-3, with D unresolved. The germline CDR1 and CDR2 sequences are MGHRA and YSYEKL. Trimming took 1 base from V and 4 from J, leaving 9 bases between them. CDR3 length: 14 residues. In DNA form, the CDR3 reads TGCGCCAGCAGCCAAGTGGGCTACTCAGATACGCAGTATTTT. Encoded protein: CASSQVGYSDTQYF.